The 24 T cell receptor beta chains given below trace back to one sample, sequenced in a study of spatial heterogeneity in lung cancer. Each CDR3 protein is one row after TCRdb ran MiXCR on the 5' RACE reads. Among under 7,000 distinct CDR3 sequences listed, about 14% were seen once. Time point in this sample: sample taken at primary tumor resection. Antigens of these TCRs are unknown. Study-wide findings and caveats: Mutation tallies in tumors tracked expanded intratumoral alpha and beta TCR counts.

The sequenced sample was lung tumor tissue, obtained at surgery. The source of these receptors is a male donor with early-stage non-small cell lung cancer.

By share of the sample, this clonotype is medium-sized. This beta chain was picked up by a library intended for alpha chains and is off target, so its count carries little meaning. CDR3 sequence reads: CSATTADPGLALDTQYF. DNA for the CDR3: TGCAGTGCTACTACTGCGGACCCGGGACTAGCTCTCGATACGCAGTATTTT. The chain is built from TRBV20-1 and TRBJ2-3; 9 bases map to TRBD2. J was trimmed by 6 bases and V by 4 bases; bases with no gene match: 17. CDR3 size: 17 residues. Germline CDR1 reads DFQATT; CDR2 reads SNEGSKA (reference sequence).

This clonotype is labeled medium-sized. A library prepared for alpha chains yielded this beta chain as an off-target read; its size is of little meaning. V is TRBV20-1 and J is TRBJ2-5; tentatively, D is TRBD1 (6 bases). In germline, CDR1 is DFQATT, CDR2 SNEGSKA (reference sequence). The CDR3 consists of 13 residues. Trimming left V 5 bases short and J 1 base short, with 11 bases between. The chain's CDR3 is CSAPGTSQETQYF. The DNA of the CDR3 is TGCAGTGCTCCAGGGACATCCCAAGAGACCCAGTACTTC.

About this clonotype: This beta chain is a stray read from a library made for alpha chains; its abundance is not meaningful. This sequence joins TRBV10-3 and TRBJ1-1; 7 bases fit TRBD1. This CDR3 comprises 15 residues. The germline V gene has CDR1 ENHRY and CDR2 SYGVKD. The trim removed 3 bases at V and 2 bases at J, leaving 6 bases unmatched. The CDR3 sequence is CAISDRGQANTEAFF. Here the CDR3 DNA reads TGTGCCATCAGTGACCGAGGACAGGCAAACACTGAAGCTTTCTTT.

This clonotype is medium-sized within its sample. This beta chain is a stray read from a library made for alpha chains; its abundance is not meaningful. The V gene is TRBV20-1, the J gene TRBJ2-7; 9 nucleotides agree with TRBD2. The CDR3 consists of 15 residues. Per germline, CDR1 DFQATT and CDR2 SNEGSKA (reference sequence). With V trimmed by 0 bases and J by 1 base, 4 bases remained unmatched. The CDR3 here is CSARDPLAGSYEQYF. In nucleotides, the CDR3 is TGCAGTGCTAGAGACCCTCTAGCGGGATCCTACGAGCAGTACTTC.

Within the sample, this clonotype is medium-sized. As an off-target read in a library built for alpha chains, this beta chain has a frequency of little significance. CDR3 DNA sequence: TGTGCCAGCTCACGTTTCAGGGTGACAGCACAAGAGACCCAGTACTTC. It specifies CASSRFRVTAQETQYF. This chain connects TRBV18 to TRBJ2-5; perhaps TRBD1 as D (5 bases). CDR1 is KGHSH, CDR2 LQKENI, per germline. CDR3 size: 16 residues. Trimming cost V 4 bases and J 2 bases, with 17 bases left between them.

This clonotype was recorded many times. This beta chain turned up in a library designed for alpha chains; as an off-target read, its abundance says little. The chain joins TRBV29-1 to TRBJ1-4; 9 bases map to TRBD1. J gave up 7 bases and V 4 bases, and 7 bases lay outside the gene matches. The CDR3 covers 14 residues. Germline CDR1 SQVTM, CDR2 ANQGSEA. The CDR3 loop reads CSVVRDRDPEKLFF. In DNA, the CDR3 is TGCAGCGTTGTCCGGGACAGGGACCCTGAAAAACTGTTTTTT.

At least ten counts were recorded for this clonotype. The library was designed around alpha chains, so this beta chain is a stray read whose abundance carries little weight. The rearrangement uses TRBV27 and TRBJ2-5, with 7 positions matching TRBD2. Trimming took 5 bases from V and 4 from J; bases not matched to a gene: 7. The CDR3 spans 14 residues. Germline values: CDR1 MNHEY, CDR2 SMNVEV (reference sequence). For the CDR3, the DNA is TGTGCCAGCAGTGCCCCGGGGGAGGGAGAGACCCAGTACTTC. It encodes CASSAPGEGETQYF.

Concerning this clonotype itself: A library made for alpha chains picked up this beta chain off target, so its size means little. The rearrangement links TRBV27 to TRBJ2-7, with 7 bases fitting TRBD1. The CDR3 extends over 13 amino acids. The germline V gene encodes CDR1 MNHEY and CDR2 SMNVEV (reference sequence). V shed 3 bases, J shed 6 bases, and the junction held 5 bases outside the gene matches. The CDR3 is CASSFHRGSEQYF. Here the CDR3 DNA reads TGTGCCAGCAGTTTTCACAGGGGATCCGAGCAGTACTTC.

This clonotype is labeled as medium-sized (0.01 to 0.1%). Since it is a stray read in a library aimed at alpha chains, this beta chain has a size that is not meaningful. V gene TRBV12-3 or TRBV12-4 combines with J gene TRBJ1-2; D is possibly TRBD1 (6 bases). V gave up 5 bases and J gave up 7 bases, with 14 bases separating them. The CDR3 extends over 13 amino acids. The CDR3 DNA is TGTGCCAGCAGTCCTGGGGGGGCTCGTGGCTACACCTTC. Amino acid sequence: CASSPGGARGYTF.

On this clonotype itself: With the library built for alpha chains, this beta chain is off target and its frequency is not meaningful. This rearrangement joins TRBV7-2 to TRBJ2-3; D may match TRBD1 or TRBD2 (6 bases each). V lost 6 bases and J lost 3, with 19 bases in between. Germline CDR1 and CDR2: SGHTA and FQGNSA. The CDR3 is 16 amino acids. The CDR3 sequence: CASRRGQSHWTDTQYF. The CDR3 DNA sequence: TGTGCCAGCAGACGGGGGCAATCCCATTGGACAGATACGCAGTATTTT.

This clonotype is medium-sized (0.01 to 0.1%) by share. This beta chain is an unintended read in a library built for alpha chains; its size means little. The chain carries TRBV18 and TRBJ2-4; TRBD1 aligns across 9 bases. Trimming at V came to 1 base and at J to 4 bases, leaving 8 bases not matched to a gene. This CDR3 contains 17 residues. Germline V gene lookup returns CDR1 KGHSH and CDR2 LQKENI. The CDR3 DNA reads as TGTGCCAGCTCACCACGAAGGGATGGGACAGGGAAAAACATTCAGTACTTC. As protein: CASSPRRDGTGKNIQYF.

Concerning this clonotype: This beta chain turned up in a library designed for alpha chains; as an off-target read, its abundance says little. The chain couples TRBV5-1 to TRBJ1-2; unclear D gene. Germline V gene data show CDR1 as SGHRS and CDR2 as YFSETQ. There are 14 residues in the CDR3. V lost 1 base to trimming and J lost 7 bases, with 14 bases between them. The CDR3: CASSLSLDVAGYTF. The CDR3 DNA is TGCGCCAGCAGCTTGTCGCTCGATGTGGCTGGCTACACCTTC.

At least ten counts were recorded for this clonotype. Because the library targeted alpha chains, this beta chain is an off-target read whose size means little. The gene calls are TRBV7-8 and TRBJ2-7, with D perhaps being TRBD1 or TRBD2 (5 bases each). The length of the CDR3 is 14 residues. Germline CDR1 and CDR2: SGHVS and FQNEAQ. Trimming stripped 3 bases from V and 7 bases from J, with 16 bases between. The CDR3 coding sequence is TGTGCCAGCAGCTTGGGACGGAGAGATGGGGAGCAGTACTTC. Residues: CASSLGRRDGEQYF.

This clonotype was seen ten or more times. This beta chain represents an off-target read in a library built for alpha chains; its size is of limited meaning. This sequence joins TRBV11-2 and TRBJ2-7; a possible D gene is TRBD2 (5 bases). The CDR3 loop spans 13 amino acids. With 5 bases removed from V and 5 bases from J, the gap between germline ends came to 13 bases. Germline-derived CDR1 and CDR2 are SGHAT and FQNNGV. Here the CDR3 DNA reads TGTGCCAGCAGCCTCGTCCCGACTAACGAGCAGTACTTC. It yields the protein CASSLVPTNEQYF.

Details on this clonotype: A library made for alpha chains picked up this beta chain off target, so its size means little. The CDR3 here is CASRHNIGQLLRETQYF. In DNA form, the CDR3 reads TGTGCCAGCAGACATAACATCGGACAGTTATTGAGAGAGACCCAGTACTTC. The rearrangement joins TRBV12-3 or TRBV12-4 to TRBJ2-5; D may be TRBD1 (6 bases). Trimming removed 6 bases from V and 4 bases from J, with 24 bases in between. This CDR3 is built from 17 residues.

This clonotype ranks as medium-sized. The size of this beta chain means little, since it is a stray read in a library made for alpha chains. This chain links TRBV27 with TRBJ2-7; D is perhaps TRBD1 or TRBD2 (6 bases each). This CDR3 comprises 14 residues. Germline values: CDR1 MNHEY, CDR2 SMNVEV (reference sequence). V was cut by 6 bases and J by 4 bases, with 16 bases left in between. The CDR3 sequence: CASRGGGRRYEQYF. CDR3 coding DNA: TGTGCCAGCAGAGGAGGGGGGAGAAGGTACGAGCAGTACTTC.

A note on this clonotype: This beta chain is a stray sequence in a library constructed for alpha chains; its clone size is not meaningful. The rearrangement links TRBV12-3 or TRBV12-4 to TRBJ2-5; D uncertain. This CDR3 spans 14 amino acids. The germline V and J ends were trimmed by 1 base and 0 bases, with 6 bases remaining between them. Here the CDR3 reads CASSLGVYQETQYF. CDR3 nucleotide sequence: TGTGCCAGCAGTTTAGGGGTATACCAAGAGACCCAGTACTTC.

This clonotype is medium-sized by share. This beta chain is a stray read from a library made for alpha chains; its abundance is not meaningful. This chain uses TRBV7-9 with TRBJ2-7, with TRBD2 identical over 14 bases. CDR1 is SEHNR, CDR2 FQNEAQ, per germline (reference sequence). With V trimmed by 2 bases and J by 2 bases, 5 bases remained unmatched. The CDR3 totals 17 residues. The CDR3 DNA sequence: TGTGCCAGCAGCTTACGGACTAGCGGGAGGTTCGCCTACGAGCAGTACTTC. This translates into CASSLRTSGRFAYEQYF.

Regarding this clonotype: For a library built for alpha chains, this beta chain is a stray read; little rests on its size. The chain uses TRBV5-1 and TRBJ2-7; unclear D gene. The V end lost 3 bases, the J end lost 7 bases, and 14 bases lay between the germline ends. CDR1 SGHRS and CDR2 YFSETQ come from the germline V gene. CDR3 length: 13 amino acids. Here the CDR3 DNA reads TGCGCCAGCAGCTCAACCCCCCCGAAGGAGCAGTACTTC. This encodes CASSSTPPKEQYF.

By proportion, this clonotype is medium-sized. The library was prepared for alpha chains; this beta chain is a stray read, so its frequency means little. The V and J genes are TRBV29-1 and TRBJ2-2, with 14 positions matching TRBD2. J gave up 4 bases and V 5 bases, and 12 bases lay outside the gene matches. Germline values: CDR1 SQVTM, CDR2 ANQGSEA. The CDR3 length is 18 residues. CDR3 in DNA: TGCAGCGTTTCCACCGCCGGGACTAGCGGGAGCGGCACCGGGGAGCTGTTTTTT. Its translation is CSVSTAGTSGSGTGELFF.

This clonotype was seen ten or more times. Since the library was made to target alpha chains, this beta chain is a stray read and its abundance is not meaningful. This rearrangement joins TRBV7-2 to TRBJ1-5, with 7 bases aligning to TRBD1. The CDR3 length is 16 residues. From germline, CDR1 is SGHTA and CDR2 FQGNSA. V trimming: 4 bases; J trimming: 4 bases; junction bases outside the gene matches: 10. The CDR3 DNA follows: TGTGCCAGCAGCTGGGCGGGACAGAACATAAATCAGCCCCAGCATTTT. It translates to CASSWAGQNINQPQHF.

Judged by abundance, this clonotype is medium-sized. This beta chain lies outside the target of a library built for alpha chains; its clone size means little. The CDR3, as DNA: TGTGCCAGCAGCCCTCACAGGGCTGGGGCCAACGTCCTGACTTTC. This sequence encodes CASSPHRAGANVLTF. The chain uses TRBV7-3 and TRBJ2-6; possible D gene TRBD1, 6 bases. V dropped 5 bases and J dropped 2 bases, with 10 bases sitting between them. CDR1 and CDR2 from the germline V gene are SGHTA and FQGTGA. This CDR3 is built from 15 residues.

In regard to this clonotype: Because the library targeted alpha chains, this beta chain is an off-target read whose size means little. The chain combines TRBV9 with TRBJ2-1, with D perhaps being TRBD1 or TRBD2 (6 bases each). The CDR3 length is 15 residues. The ends were cut back, 4 bases at V and 12 bases at J, with 23 bases in the middle. Germline loops: CDR1 SGDLS, CDR2 YYNGEE. The CDR3: CASSPDGGPWLGQFF. The CDR3 nucleotides read TGTGCCAGCAGCCCCGACGGGGGCCCCTGGTTAGGGCAGTTCTTC. The variable domain in full, with the rest retrieved from reference TRBV9 and TRBJ2-1, is DSGVTQTPKHLITATGQRVTLRCSPRSGDLSVYWYQQSLDQGLQFLIQYYNGEERAKGNILERFSAQQFPDLHSELNLSSLELGDSALYFCASSPDGGPWLGQFFGPGTRLTVL.

With respect to this clonotype: With the library built for alpha chains, this beta chain is off target and its frequency is not meaningful. The V gene is TRBV11-1, the J gene TRBJ2-7; D might be TRBD1 or TRBD2, each matching 5 bases. The CDR3 extends over 13 amino acids. Trimming stripped 6 bases from V and 3 bases from J, with 12 bases between. Germline V CDR1 and CDR2: SGHAT, FQDESV (reference sequence). CDR3 DNA sequence: TGTGCCAGCAGTCAGGGACCTATCTACGAGCAGTACTTC. Translated: CASSQGPIYEQYF.